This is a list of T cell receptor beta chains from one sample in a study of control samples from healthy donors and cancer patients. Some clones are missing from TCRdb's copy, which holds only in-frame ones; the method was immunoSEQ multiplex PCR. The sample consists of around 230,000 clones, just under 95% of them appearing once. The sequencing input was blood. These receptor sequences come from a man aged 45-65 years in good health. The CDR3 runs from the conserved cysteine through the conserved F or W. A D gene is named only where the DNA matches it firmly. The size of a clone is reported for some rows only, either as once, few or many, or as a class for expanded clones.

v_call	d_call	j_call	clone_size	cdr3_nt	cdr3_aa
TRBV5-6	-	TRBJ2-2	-	TGTGCCAGCCGTCCTCGATGGGGGGAGTACACCGGGGAGCTGTTTTTT	CASRPRWGEYTGELFF
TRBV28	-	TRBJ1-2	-	TGTGCCAGCAGTTTATACTCTGCTAACTATGGCTACACCTTC	CASSLYSANYGYTF
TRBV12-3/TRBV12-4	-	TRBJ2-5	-	TGTGCCAGCACAGGGGGGGCAGGGGAGACCCAGTACTTC	CASTGGAGETQYF
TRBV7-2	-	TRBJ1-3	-	TGTGCCAGCAGCGCGGGGGGGGCTGGAAACACCATATATTTT	CASSAGGAGNTIYF
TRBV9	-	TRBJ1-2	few	TGTGCCAGCAGCCCTTCGGGCAGGGGAGATGGCTACACCTTC	CASSPSGRGDGYTF
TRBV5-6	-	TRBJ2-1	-	TGTGCCAGCAGCTTGAATCGAGGGCGTGAGCAGTTCTTC	CASSLNRGREQFF
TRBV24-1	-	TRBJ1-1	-	TGTGCCACCAGTGATACGCCGAACACTGAAGCTTTCTTT	CATSDTPNTEAFF
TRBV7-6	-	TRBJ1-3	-	TGTGCCAGCAGCTTCAGTGGCGAAAACACCATATATTTT	CASSFSGENTIYF
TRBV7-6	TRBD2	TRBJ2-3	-	TGTGCCAGCAGCCTGCGCGAGCGGGGGGCGACAGATACGCAGTATTTT	CASSLRERGATDTQYF
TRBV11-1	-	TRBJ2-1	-	TGTGCCAGCAGCGGGTACAATGAGCAGTTCTTC	CASSGYNEQFF
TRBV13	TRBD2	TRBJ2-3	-	TGTGCCAGCAGCCAGTCTAGCGGGGGCGCAGATACGCAGTATTTT	CASSQSSGGADTQYF
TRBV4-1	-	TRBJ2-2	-	TGCGCCAGCAGCCAAGACAGGGGTGGGCAATACACCGGGGAGCTGTTTTTT	CASSQDRGGQYTGELFF
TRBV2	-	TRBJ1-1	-	TGTGCCAGCAGTGGGGGCAGGCTGAACACTGAAGCTTTCTTT	CASSGGRLNTEAFF
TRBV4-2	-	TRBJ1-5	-	TGTGCCAGCAGCCAGGCCGGTGGGTTCAATCAGCCCCAGCATTTT	CASSQAGGFNQPQHF
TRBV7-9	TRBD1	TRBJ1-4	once	TGTGCCAGCACCTGGCAGGGGGGTTTTGAAAAACTGTTTTTT	CASTWQGGFEKLFF
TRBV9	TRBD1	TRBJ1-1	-	TGTGCCAGCAGCCCATGGACAGGGGGTTCCGAGAACACTGAAGCTTTCTTT	CASSPWTGGSENTEAFF
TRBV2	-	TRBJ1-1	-	TGTGCCAGCAGTGACCTGACAGGCCACCTCGAAGCTTTCTTT	CASSDLTGHLEAFF
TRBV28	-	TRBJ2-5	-	TGTGCCAGCAGTTTATTAATGACTCAAGAGACCCAGTACTTC	CASSLLMTQETQYF
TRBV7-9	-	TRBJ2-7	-	TGTGCCAGCAGCCCTAAGACAGGCTACGAGCAGTACTTC	CASSPKTGYEQYF
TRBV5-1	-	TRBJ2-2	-	TGCGCCAGCAGCTTGGAGCCCTTCGGACGGAAGAACACCGGGGAGCTGTTTTTT	CASSLEPFGRKNTGELFF
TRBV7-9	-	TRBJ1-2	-	TGTGCCAGCAGCTTACCGGGCAGCGACTATGGCTACACCTTC	CASSLPGSDYGYTF
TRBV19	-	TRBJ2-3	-	TGTGCCAGTAGTCCAAGGCCCTATAGCACAGATACGCAGTATTTT	CASSPRPYSTDTQYF
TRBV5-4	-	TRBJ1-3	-	TGTGCCAGCAGCTCGGGCCTAGACTCTGGAAACACCATATATTTT	CASSSGLDSGNTIYF
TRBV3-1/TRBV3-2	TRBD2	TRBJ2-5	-	TGTGCCAGCAGCCAAGATAGGACTAGCGGGGGGGAGACCCAGTACTTC	CASSQDRTSGGETQYF
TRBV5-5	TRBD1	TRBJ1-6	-	TGTGCCAGCAGCATGGGGACAGGAAGGGGTAATTCACCCCTCCACTTT	CASSMGTGRGNSPLHF
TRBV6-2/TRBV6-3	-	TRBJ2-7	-	TGTGCCAGCAGTGACCCGGGGCCAACCTACGAGCAGTACTTC	CASSDPGPTYEQYF
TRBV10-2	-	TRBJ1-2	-	TGCGCCAGCAGTGAGATGGGGAGCCCCTATGGCTACACCTTC	CASSEMGSPYGYTF
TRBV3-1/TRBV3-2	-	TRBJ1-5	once	TGTGCCAGCAGCCCACGGGGTTCAGGATCTAATCAGCCCCAGCATTTT	CASSPRGSGSNQPQHF
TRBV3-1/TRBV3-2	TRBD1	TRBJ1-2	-	TGTGCCAGCAGCCAAAAGACCACAGGGGCGGGCTACACCTTC	CASSQKTTGAGYTF
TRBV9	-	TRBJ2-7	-	TGTGCCAGCAGCGTATCTCCGGGAGACTACGAGCAGTACTTC	CASSVSPGDYEQYF
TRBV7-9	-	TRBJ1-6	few	TGTGCCAGCAGCTTAGGTAGCTCCTATAATTCACCCCTCCACTTT	CASSLGSSYNSPLHF
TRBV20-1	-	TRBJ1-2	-	TGCAGTGCTAGTTCCACAGGGCGAGGCTACACCTTC	CSASSTGRGYTF
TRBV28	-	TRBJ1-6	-	TGTGCCAGCAGCCCGCCGGGACCGAGATGGGCACCCCTCCACTTT	CASSPPGPRWAPLHF
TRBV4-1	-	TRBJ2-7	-	TGCGCCAGCAGCCAAGATATCTCAAGGGAGCAGTACTTC	CASSQDISREQYF
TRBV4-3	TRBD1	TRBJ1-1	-	TGCGCCAGCAGCCTAGGACAGGGTACGATGAACACTGAAGCTTTCTTT	CASSLGQGTMNTEAFF
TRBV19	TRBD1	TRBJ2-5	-	TGTGCCAGTAGTATAGTCCCAGGGGGAGAGACCCAGTACTTC	CASSIVPGGETQYF
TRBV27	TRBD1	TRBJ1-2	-	TGTGCCAGCAGTCCCGGGACAGGGAATAACTATGGCTACACCTTC	CASSPGTGNNYGYTF
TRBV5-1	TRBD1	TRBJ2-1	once	TGCGCCAGCAGCTTGGGAGGACAGGGGTTAAATGAGCAGTTCTTC	CASSLGGQGLNEQFF
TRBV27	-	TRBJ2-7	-	TGTGCCAGCGGTTCCTACACCGGGAAAAACTACGAGCAGTACTTC	CASGSYTGKNYEQYF
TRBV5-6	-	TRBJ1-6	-	TGTGCCAGCAGCTCTCTATTTCGGGGGTATAATTCACCCCTCCACTTT	CASSSLFRGYNSPLHF
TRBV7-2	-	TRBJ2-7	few	TGTGCCAGCAGCTTAGTTTCTTACGAGCAGTACTTC	CASSLVSYEQYF
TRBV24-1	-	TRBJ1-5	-	TGTGCCACCAGTGATTATCGGGACGCCGGGAATCAGCCCCAGCATTTT	CATSDYRDAGNQPQHF
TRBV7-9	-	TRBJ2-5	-	TGTGCCAGCAGCTTAGTGGCGGGGGCAGGGGAGACCCAGTACTTC	CASSLVAGAGETQYF
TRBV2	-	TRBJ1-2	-	TGTGCCAGCATTTGGACAGCTAACTATGGCTACACCTTC	CASIWTANYGYTF
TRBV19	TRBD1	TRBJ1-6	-	TGTGCCAGTAGTTCTCTGGGACAGGGGACCTCACCCCTCCACTTT	CASSSLGQGTSPLHF
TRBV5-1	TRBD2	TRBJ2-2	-	TGCGCCAGCAGCGCACTAGCGGGGGGATCAGGGACCGGGGAGCTGTTTTTT	CASSALAGGSGTGELFF
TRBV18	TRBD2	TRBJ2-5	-	TGTGCCAGCTCACCCCGTGTAGCGGGGGGAGGTGAGACCCAGTACTTC	CASSPRVAGGGETQYF
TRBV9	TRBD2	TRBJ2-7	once	TGTGCCAGCAGCGTAGGCGGGACTAGCGGAGGGGTAGAGCAGTACTTC	CASSVGGTSGGVEQYF